What follows is one T cell receptor (beta chain) and its context. Antigen unknown. This record belongs to a study of T cells expressing NK-cell markers. Study at large: It was from sorted CD3+CD56+NKG2C+, CD3+CD56+NKG2C- and CD3+CD56-NKG2C+ T cells that TCR beta repertoires came.

General study findings and limits: Where several donors were concerned, these clonotypes also led the CD3+CD56-NKG2C+ fraction.

Production of TCR beta cDNA relied on 5'RACE template switching with UMIs. From its re-call of the 5' RACE reads, TCRdb lists each CDR3 protein once, without DNA. Reported are over 250,000 distinct CDR3 sequences; the ten largest clones contain 4% to 4.5%. The receptor's source is a woman aged 18 to 75 in good health. The specimen sequenced was blood T cells: a sorted CD56 or NKG2C T cell subset, CD4+ or CD8+ T cells, or bulk PBMC T cells (not recorded which).

The CDR3 loop reads CASSFTGWGTEAFF. The V and J genes are TRBV5-1 and TRBJ1-1; TCRdb returns TRBD1, unconfirmable since there is no DNA. CDR3 length: 14 residues. Germline V gene lookup returns CDR1 SGHRS and CDR2 YFSETQ.